This record concerns one TCR beta chain sequence. What it binds is unknown. Mouse names are used for the genes. The read ends 1 residue before the CDR3 terminus; that terminus is restored from the germline J gene. This record belongs to a study of tissue T cells after allogeneic stem cell transplantation. Study-wide results and limits: Only a limited share of tissue TCRs appeared in blood or spleen. Which tissue TCRs were alloreactive or antigen-specific was not determined. Some clones might be persisting host cells. Within patients, tissue anatomy strongly shaped TCR repertoire composition.

Time point: mouse harvest day 7 after allogeneic transplant. Each mouse received 10^7 T-cell-depleted marrow cells plus 10^6 splenic CD5+ T cells by tail vein. B6 (H2b) cells into BALB/c (H2d) mice; tissues taken at day 7 or 14. The V end lost 2 bases, the J end lost 4 bases, and 8 bases lay between the germline ends. Germline V gene lookup returns CDR1 SGHSA and CDR2 FRNQAP. CDR3 length equals 13 residues. The table came from immunoSEQ multiplex PCR; TCRdb's copy has only in-frame clones and leaves some out. The sample shows approximately 6,600 clones, more than 45% of them seen only once. This clonotype originated in a female BALB/c mouse given C57BL/6 T cells with graft-versus-host disease after an allogeneic hematopoietic cell transplant. This chain links TRBV16 with TRBJ1-2; no clear D. Sequences were obtained from lymph node tissue. CDR3 loop: CASSLQRGSDYTF. The part of the CDR3 DNA that was read is TGTGCAAGCAGCTTACAGCGGGGCTCCGACTACACC.